This entry lists 22 T cell receptor beta chains sequenced from one sample in a study of blood T cell repertoires in COVID-19. TCRdb's table, derived via immunoSEQ multiplex PCR, lists solely in-frame clones and lacks some. The sample has 98,000 or so clones; over 75% are singletons. Input material: peripheral blood. The origin of the receptors is a human donor in a cohort sampled during active COVID-19.

The chain has TRBV19 and TRBJ2-2; D is possibly TRBD1 (6 bases). CDR3 length: 14 residues. The V gene lost 6 bases and the J gene lost 5 bases, with 13 bases spanning the gap. Germline V CDR1 and CDR2: LNHDA, SQIVND (reference sequence). Here the CDR3 reads CASSYRVRTGELFF. The CDR3 DNA follows: TGTGCCAGTAGCTACAGGGTACGGACCGGGGAGCTGTTTTTT.

In its sample, this clone was seen once. The V call is TRBV13, the J call TRBJ1-1; 7 bases map to TRBD1. Germline CDR1 PRHDT, CDR2 FYEKMQ (reference sequence). The CDR3 consists of 14 residues. V trimming: 5 bases; J trimming: 5 bases; junction bases outside the gene matches: 8. CDR3 sequence: CASSTDRWSTEAFF. CDR3 in DNA: TGTGCCAGCAGCACGGACAGGTGGAGTACTGAAGCTTTCTTT.

V is TRBV12-5 and J is TRBJ2-3, with D uncertain. The V end lost 6 bases, the J end lost 1 base, and 11 bases lay between the germline ends. CDR1 and CDR2 from the germline V gene are LGHNT and FRNRAP. The CDR3 has 14 residues. Written as DNA, the CDR3 is TGTGCTAGTGGCCCGCGGTCTCGCACAGATACGCAGTATTTT. This encodes CASGPRSRTDTQYF.

The V gene is TRBV3-1 (or the pseudogene TRBV3-2), the J gene TRBJ1-6; 9 nucleotides agree with TRBD1. The V gene end was trimmed by 6 bases and the J gene end by 10 bases; junction bases not matched to a gene: 7. Germline assignment: CDR1 LGHDT and CDR2 YNNKEL (reference sequence). The CDR3 loop spans 14 amino acids. CDR3 in amino acids: CASSPGTGRSPLHF. The CDR3 DNA sequence: TGTGCCAGCAGTCCCGGGACAGGGCGGTCACCCCTCCACTTT.

The genes are TRBV7-2 and TRBJ2-7, with a possible D match to TRBD2 (7 bases). Germline CDR1 and CDR2: SGHTA and FQGNSA. There are 13 residues in the CDR3. The ends were cut back, 5 bases at V and 2 bases at J, with 10 bases in the middle. Written as DNA, the CDR3 is TGTGCCAGCAGCGAGGGGGGGGCCTACGAGCAGTACTTC. This gives the protein CASSEGGAYEQYF. Complete variable domain (other parts from reference TRBV7-2 and TRBJ2-7): GAGVSQSPSNKVTEKGKDVELRCDPISGHTALYWYRQSLGQGLEFLIYFQGNSAPDKSGLPSDRFSAERTGGSVSTLTIQRTQQEDSAVYLCASSEGGAYEQYFGPGTRLTVT.

The V and J genes are TRBV12-3 or TRBV12-4 and TRBJ1-2, with TRBD1 matching over 10 bases. The CDR3 runs to 13 residues. The trim removed 5 bases at V and 6 bases at J, leaving 3 bases unmatched. The CDR3 sequence is CASSGTGVDGYTF. DNA for the CDR3: TGTGCCAGCAGTGGGACAGGGGTAGATGGCTACACCTTC.

The chain couples TRBV4-1 to TRBJ2-3; D perhaps matches TRBD2 (6 bases). Trimming pared 4 bases from V and 6 bases from J, leaving 20 bases between. This CDR3 is 16 amino acids long. Germline V gene lookup returns CDR1 MGHRA and CDR2 YSYEKL. CDR3 coding DNA: TGCGCCAGCAGCCCCCGGGCGGGGAATTACCTGGATACGCAGTATTTT. Protein sequence: CASSPRAGNYLDTQYF.

The CDR3 region has the DNA TGTGCCAGTACCGCGACGGGGGTGGCCACTGAAGCTTTCTTT. Amino acid sequence: CASTATGVATEAFF. This sequence joins TRBV19 and TRBJ1-1, with TRBD1 as a possible D gene (5 bases). This CDR3 is built from 14 residues. CDR1 is LNHDA and CDR2 is SQIVND in the germline V gene (reference sequence). Trimming pared 7 bases from V and 4 bases from J, leaving 16 bases between. Together with reference TRBV19 and TRBJ1-1, the CDR3 gives the full variable domain: DGGITQSPKYLFRKEGQNVTLSCEQNLNHDAMYWYRQDPGQGLRLIYYSQIVNDFQKGDIAEGYSVSREKKESFPLTVTSAQKNPTAFYLCASTATGVATEAFFGQGTRLTVV.

The chain employs TRBV6-5 and TRBJ1-2; 7 bases are a match to TRBD1. The junction had 8 bases not matched to a gene; V was cut back by 6 bases and J by 4 bases. This CDR3 has 14 residues. Germline loops: CDR1 MNHEY, CDR2 SVGAGI. In nucleotides, the CDR3 is TGTGCCAGCAGCGCCGAGGACAGGAGCTATGGCTACACCTTC. This encodes CASSAEDRSYGYTF.

The V gene is TRBV6-2 or TRBV6-3, the J gene TRBJ1-2; D possibly corresponds to TRBD1 (6 bases). The CDR3 runs 15 residues. The V end lost 2 bases, the J end lost 5 bases, and 15 bases lay between the germline ends. Germline V gives CDR1 MNHEY, CDR2 SVGEGT. The CDR3 nucleotides are TGTGCCAGCAGTTACCCCCAGACAGGTCCATATGGCTACACCTTC. Translation gives CASSYPQTGPYGYTF.

The genes are TRBV28 and TRBJ1-6, with 9 bases fitting TRBD1. V was clipped by 10 bases and J by 7 bases; unmatched bases: 14. Per germline, CDR1 MDHEN and CDR2 SYDVKM. CDR3 length equals 16 residues. The CDR3, as DNA: TGTGCCACCCACGGGACAGGGAAGGGGATCAATTCACCCCTCCACTTT. Amino acids: CATHGTGKGINSPLHF. The whole variable domain, filled in from reference TRBV28 and TRBJ1-6, reads DVKVTQSSRYLVKRTGEKVFLECVQDMDHENMFWYRQDPGLGLRLIYFSYDVKMKEKGDIPEGYSVSREKKERFSLILESASTNQTSMYLCATHGTGKGINSPLHFGNGTRLTVT.

This rearrangement joins TRBV6-4 to TRBJ2-7; 10 positions agree with TRBD2. This CDR3 region has 18 residues. Looked up from germline, CDR1 is MRHNA and CDR2 is SNTAGT. Germline trimming cut 11 bases from V and 2 bases from J; bases unmatched to any gene: 21. The CDR3 region is CAPGPRASGSPGPYEQYF. The DNA for the CDR3 is TGTGCCCCAGGGCCCAGGGCTAGCGGGAGTCCGGGGCCCTACGAGCAGTACTTC.

J is TRBJ2-5 and V is TRBV7-9; tentatively, D is TRBD2 (6 bases). V was cut by 2 bases and J by 3 bases, with 22 bases left in between. The germline gives CDR1 SEHNR, CDR2 FQNEAQ (reference sequence). This CDR3 spans 18 amino acids. Here the CDR3 reads CASSLRDWSGGLEETQYF. The CDR3 coding sequence is TGTGCCAGCAGCTTACGGGACTGGTCTGGTGGCCTAGAAGAGACCCAGTACTTC.

The chain uses TRBV19 and TRBJ2-5, with 8 nucleotides matching TRBD2. CDR1 is LNHDA, CDR2 SQIVND, per germline (reference sequence). The length of the CDR3 is 15 residues. V shed 2 bases, J shed 9 bases, and the junction held 11 bases outside the gene matches. CDR3 sequence (DNA): TGTGCCAGTAGTATAAAGGGGGGACTAGTCGCGTCCCAGTACTTC. It specifies CASSIKGGLVASQYF.

The chain couples TRBV2 to TRBJ1-5; 7 bases agree with TRBD1. The CDR3 totals 16 residues. The germline V gene encodes CDR1 SNHLY and CDR2 FYNNEI. V lost 2 bases and J lost 9; bases outside the gene matches: 13. CDR3 protein: CASSESGQGVGRPQHF. In nucleotides, the CDR3 is TGTGCCAGCAGTGAAAGTGGGCAGGGGGTGGGTAGGCCCCAGCATTTT.

V is TRBV3-1 (or the pseudogene TRBV3-2) and J is TRBJ1-1; 7 bases map to TRBD1. Germline V gene data show CDR1 as LGHDT and CDR2 as YNNKEL (reference sequence). J was trimmed by 8 bases and V by 0 bases; bases with no gene match: 3. The CDR3 is 13 residues long. Written as DNA, the CDR3 is TGTGCCAGCAGCCAAGACAGGGGGATGGAAGCTTTCTTT. It codes for CASSQDRGMEAFF.

This clone occurred a few times. The V call is TRBV12-3 or TRBV12-4, the J call TRBJ1-2, with 7 bases fitting TRBD1. CDR3 length: 12 residues. V dropped 6 bases and J dropped 7; count of bases not matched to a gene: 5. The CDR3 reads CASSQGVGGYTF. The CDR3 nucleotides read TGTGCCAGCAGCCAGGGGGTGGGTGGCTACACCTTC.

The rearrangement links TRBV14 to TRBJ1-6, with TRBD1 as a possible D gene (5 bases). Per the germline V gene, CDR1 is SGHDN and CDR2 is FVKESK. This CDR3 is 17 amino acids long. Trimming took 0 bases from V and 8 from J, leaving 17 bases between them. Here the CDR3 reads CASSQDRPGMRYSPLHF. CDR3 sequence (DNA): TGTGCCAGCAGCCAAGATCGGCCAGGGATGAGGTATTCACCCCTCCACTTT.

V and J are TRBV5-6 and TRBJ1-1, with TRBD1 matching 9 bases. Germline assignment: CDR1 SGHDT and CDR2 YYEEEE. V shed 4 bases, J shed 0 bases, and the junction held 4 bases outside the gene matches. The CDR3 is made up of 15 amino acids. CDR3 in amino acids: CASSPRQGVNTEAFF. The CDR3 bases are TGTGCCAGCAGCCCCCGACAGGGGGTGAACACTGAAGCTTTCTTT.

The rearrangement joins TRBV7-9 to TRBJ2-5, with D maybe TRBD1 (5 bases). Trimming cost V 2 bases and J 1 base, with 11 bases left between them. Germline V lookup: CDR1 SEHNR, CDR2 FQNEAQ (reference sequence). The CDR3 sequence is 15 residues long. CDR3: CASSLIQQGQETQYF. CDR3 DNA: TGTGCCAGCAGCTTAATCCAGCAGGGCCAAGAGACCCAGTACTTC.

The chain combines TRBV6-7 with TRBJ1-5; D remains ambiguous. TRBV6-7 is assigned to the ORF class and has an uncertain function. V was shortened by 8 bases and J by 3 bases, with 17 bases between the two germline ends. The CDR3 loop spans 15 amino acids. The CDR3 loop is CASLPPGSHNQPQHF. The CDR3 nucleotides read TGTGCCAGCCTCCCCCCCGGTTCTCACAATCAGCCCCAGCATTTT.

The rearrangement uses TRBV5-6 and TRBJ2-1, with 12 bases aligning to TRBD2. V trimming: 0 bases; J trimming: 10 bases; junction bases outside the gene matches: 8. This CDR3 region has 16 residues. Germline CDR1 and CDR2: SGHDT and YYEEEE. This CDR3 is CASSLGLAGAGREQFF. Here the CDR3 DNA reads TGTGCCAGCAGCTTGGGACTAGCGGGGGCCGGGCGGGAGCAGTTCTTC.